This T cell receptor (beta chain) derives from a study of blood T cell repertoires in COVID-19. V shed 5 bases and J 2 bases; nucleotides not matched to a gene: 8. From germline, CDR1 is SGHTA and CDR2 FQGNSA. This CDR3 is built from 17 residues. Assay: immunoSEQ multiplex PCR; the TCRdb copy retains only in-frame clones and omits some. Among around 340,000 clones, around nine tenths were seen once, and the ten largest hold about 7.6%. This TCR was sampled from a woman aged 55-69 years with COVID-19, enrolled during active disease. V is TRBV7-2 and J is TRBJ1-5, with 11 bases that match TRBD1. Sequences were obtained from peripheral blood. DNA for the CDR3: TGTGCCAGCAGCCCAGGACAGGGGGCGGAGGGCAATCAGCCCCAGCATTTT. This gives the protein CASSPGQGAEGNQPQHF.